The entry that follows covers one T cell receptor (beta chain) sequence. Clones were read by immunoSEQ multiplex PCR, and TCRdb kept only the in-frame ones, dropping some. Seen here are approximately 3,300 clones, over 75% observed once, and the top ten hold 0.88%. After removal of 3 bases from V and 7 bases from J, the junction contained 7 bases not matched to a gene. The CDR3 contains 15 residues. Germline CDR1 LNHDA, CDR2 SQIVND (reference sequence). The entry originates in a study of neoadjuvant nivolumab and ipilimumab in lung cancer. Material: tumor tissue, obtained after neoadjuvant nivolumab, alone or with ipilimumab, at or shortly before surgery. The V gene is TRBV19, the J gene TRBJ1-4; 8 bases are shared with TRBD1. The source is an adult with non-small cell lung cancer. The CDR3 loop reads CASSIRQGFGEKLFF. CDR3 coding DNA: TGTGCCAGTAGTATCAGACAGGGGTTTGGTGAAAAACTGTTTTTT.